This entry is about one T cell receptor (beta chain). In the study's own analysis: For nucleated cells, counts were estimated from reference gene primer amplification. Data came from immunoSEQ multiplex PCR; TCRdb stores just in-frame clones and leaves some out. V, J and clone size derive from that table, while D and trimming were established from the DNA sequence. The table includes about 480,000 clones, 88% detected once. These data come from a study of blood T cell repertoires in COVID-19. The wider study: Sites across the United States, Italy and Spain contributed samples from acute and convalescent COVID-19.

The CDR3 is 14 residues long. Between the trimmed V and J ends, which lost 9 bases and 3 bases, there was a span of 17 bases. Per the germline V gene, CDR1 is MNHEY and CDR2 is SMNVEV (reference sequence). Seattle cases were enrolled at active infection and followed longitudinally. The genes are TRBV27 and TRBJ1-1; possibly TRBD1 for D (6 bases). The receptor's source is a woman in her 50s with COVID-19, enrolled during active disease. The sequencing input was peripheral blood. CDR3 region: CASRDTTTYTEAFF. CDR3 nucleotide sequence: TGTGCCAGTCGGGACACTACCACCTACACTGAAGCTTTCTTT.